The following is a T cell receptor (beta chain) sequence with its context. Its matching antigen is unknown. This record belongs to a study of T cells in Graves' hyperthyroidism and ophthalmopathy. Study-level background: Before any treatment, at initial diagnosis, peripheral blood was collected.

Diagnoses were made from clinical symptoms, serum measures (thyroxine and TRAb), thyroid ultrasound and orbital computed tomography. Out of over 7.5 ml of fresh peripheral blood came the PBMCs. RNA transcripts served as the template for amplifying TCR beta CDR3 regions. Using the HTBI primer set, a first-round RT-PCR was run on the TCR CDR3. From the multiplex PCR reads, TCRdb called clonotypes with MiXCR, one entry per CDR3 protein. The sample consists of a few hundred thousand distinct CDR3 sequences, about 15% of them appearing once. Study-wide points: Most thyroid clonotypes that were expanded above 0.001 also turned up in blood.

Deletions cut 5 bases from V and 6 bases from J, with 10 bases between. In germline, CDR1 is KGHDR, CDR2 SFDVKD. The CDR3 is 12 amino acids. The sequencing sample was made of blood. This clonotype was sampled from a woman aged 25 to 39 with Graves' hyperthyroidism. The rearrangement links TRBV24-1 to TRBJ2-7; D unclear. The CDR3 nucleotides are TGTGCCACCAGTGTCCCCAGAGGCGAGCAGTACTTC. Translation gives CATSVPRGEQYF.